The rows below give T cell receptor beta chains drawn from one sample of a study of blood T cell repertoires in COVID-19. Produced via immunoSEQ multiplex PCR; TCRdb's table is partial and in-frame only. The sample includes more than 40,000 clones, 86% of them seen just once. The material sequenced was PBMCs or T cells enriched from blood (not recorded which). The receptor set was obtained from a woman aged 45-65 years who had recovered from COVID-19. The CDR3 runs from the conserved cysteine through the conserved F or W. Fields, in order: J gene, clone size, V gene, D gene, CDR3 protein, CDR3 DNA. D genes are given only for firm matches. Size is stated for part of the rows, as once, few or many counts, or as a class when the clone is expanded.

J gene: TRBJ2-1; clone size: NA; V gene: TRBV7-2; D gene: NA; CDR3 protein: CASTQGLYNEQFF; CDR3 DNA: TGTGCCAGCACCCAGGGGCTCTACAATGAGCAGTTCTTC
J gene: TRBJ1-6; clone size: NA; V gene: TRBV6-6; D gene: NA; CDR3 protein: CASSGSRPAARSYNSPLHF; CDR3 DNA: TGTGCCAGCAGTGGATCCCGGCCGGCAGCGAGGTCCTATAATTCACCCCTCCACTTT
J gene: TRBJ1-1; clone size: NA; V gene: TRBV11-2; D gene: NA; CDR3 protein: CASSPRQATEAFF; CDR3 DNA: TGTGCCAGCAGCCCCCGTCAAGCCACTGAAGCTTTCTTT
J gene: TRBJ2-7; clone size: NA; V gene: TRBV2; D gene: NA; CDR3 protein: CASSVAFPYEQYF; CDR3 DNA: TGTGCCAGCAGTGTGGCCTTTCCCTACGAGCAGTACTTC
J gene: TRBJ1-3; clone size: NA; V gene: TRBV6-5; D gene: NA; CDR3 protein: CASSSGGTGNTIYF; CDR3 DNA: TGTGCCAGCAGTTCCGGGGGGACTGGAAACACCATATATTTT
J gene: TRBJ1-2; clone size: NA; V gene: TRBV6-5; D gene: NA; CDR3 protein: CASKQHSARYGYTF; CDR3 DNA: TGTGCCAGCAAGCAGCACAGTGCCCGCTATGGCTACACCTTC
J gene: TRBJ2-7; clone size: few; V gene: TRBV12-5; D gene: TRBD2; CDR3 protein: CASGLKRTSGNYEQYF; CDR3 DNA: TGTGCTAGTGGTTTGAAAAGGACTAGCGGGAACTACGAGCAGTACTTC
J gene: TRBJ2-2; clone size: NA; V gene: TRBV28; D gene: TRBD2; CDR3 protein: CASSFYGLAGPKAGELFF; CDR3 DNA: TGTGCCAGCAGTTTTTATGGACTAGCGGGCCCAAAGGCCGGGGAGCTGTTTTTT
J gene: TRBJ1-2; clone size: NA; V gene: TRBV11-1; D gene: NA; CDR3 protein: CASSPGGEGSEGGYTF; CDR3 DNA: TGTGCCAGCAGCCCCGGCGGTGAAGGCTCGGAGGGTGGCTACACCTTC
J gene: TRBJ2-3; clone size: NA; V gene: TRBV2; D gene: TRBD1; CDR3 protein: CASTGGTYTDTQYF; CDR3 DNA: TGTGCCAGCACAGGGGGCACTTACACAGATACGCAGTATTTT
J gene: TRBJ2-7; clone size: NA; V gene: TRBV29-1; D gene: TRBD1; CDR3 protein: CSAGQSYEQYF; CDR3 DNA: TGCAGCGCGGGACAGTCCTACGAGCAGTACTTC
J gene: TRBJ2-1; clone size: NA; V gene: TRBV7-9; D gene: NA; CDR3 protein: CASSFMGGGPANEQFF; CDR3 DNA: TGTGCCAGCAGCTTCATGGGCGGGGGCCCCGCCAATGAGCAGTTCTTC
J gene: TRBJ1-3; clone size: NA; V gene: TRBV28; D gene: NA; CDR3 protein: CASSLQGHTIYF; CDR3 DNA: TGTGCCAGCAGTTTACAGGGCCACACCATATATTTT
J gene: TRBJ1-2; clone size: NA; V gene: TRBV19; D gene: TRBD1; CDR3 protein: CASSDQGQGTGGYTF; CDR3 DNA: TGTGCCAGTAGTGATCAAGGACAGGGAACGGGTGGCTACACCTTC
J gene: TRBJ1-3; clone size: NA; V gene: TRBV3-1/TRBV3-2; D gene: NA; CDR3 protein: CASSPGLGTSGNTIYF; CDR3 DNA: TGTGCCAGCAGCCCGGGACTGGGGACCTCTGGAAACACCATATATTTT
J gene: TRBJ1-2; clone size: NA; V gene: TRBV18; D gene: NA; CDR3 protein: CASSPPATGGYGYTF; CDR3 DNA: TGTGCCAGCTCACCTCCCGCGACGGGTGGGTATGGCTACACCTTC
J gene: TRBJ2-5; clone size: once; V gene: TRBV4-3; D gene: TRBD1; CDR3 protein: CASSSRPGTGVETQYF; CDR3 DNA: TGCGCCAGCAGCTCTCGTCCCGGGACAGGGGTGGAGACCCAGTACTTC
J gene: TRBJ2-7; clone size: NA; V gene: TRBV28; D gene: NA; CDR3 protein: CASSKNLEQYF; CDR3 DNA: TGTGCCAGCAGTAAAAATCTCGAGCAGTACTTC
J gene: TRBJ1-2; clone size: NA; V gene: TRBV10-3; D gene: NA; CDR3 protein: CAISESVTMINYGYTF; CDR3 DNA: TGTGCCATCAGTGAGTCGGTGACAATGATAAACTATGGCTACACCTTC
J gene: TRBJ1-1; clone size: NA; V gene: TRBV14; D gene: NA; CDR3 protein: CASSQSGNTEAFF; CDR3 DNA: TGTGCCAGCAGCCAATCGGGGAACACTGAAGCTTTCTTT
J gene: TRBJ1-1; clone size: NA; V gene: TRBV2; D gene: NA; CDR3 protein: CASSWGNRNSEAFF; CDR3 DNA: TGTGCCAGCAGTTGGGGCAACAGGAACTCTGAAGCTTTCTTT
J gene: TRBJ1-2; clone size: NA; V gene: TRBV30; D gene: NA; CDR3 protein: CAWSVRGRQGSGYTF; CDR3 DNA: TGTGCCTGGAGTGTACGTGGACGCCAGGGAAGTGGCTACACCTTC
J gene: TRBJ1-2; clone size: NA; V gene: TRBV28; D gene: NA; CDR3 protein: CASSLGQNYGYTF; CDR3 DNA: TGTGCCAGCAGTTTAGGACAGAACTATGGCTACACCTTC
J gene: TRBJ1-1; clone size: NA; V gene: TRBV7-9; D gene: NA; CDR3 protein: CASSPWPVFGAFF; CDR3 DNA: TGTGCCAGCAGCCCCTGGCCAGTCTTCGGGGCTTTCTTT
J gene: TRBJ2-7; clone size: NA; V gene: TRBV11-3; D gene: TRBD1; CDR3 protein: CASSTSGGYEQYF; CDR3 DNA: TGTGCCAGCAGCACTTCAGGGGGCTACGAGCAATACTTC
J gene: TRBJ2-2; clone size: NA; V gene: TRBV28; D gene: TRBD1; CDR3 protein: CASTPGDRGAGELFF; CDR3 DNA: TGTGCCAGCACGCCTGGGGACAGGGGGGCCGGGGAGCTGTTTTTT
J gene: TRBJ2-4; clone size: NA; V gene: TRBV19; D gene: TRBD2; CDR3 protein: CASSILGGAYAKNIQYF; CDR3 DNA: TGTGCCAGTAGTATTCTCGGGGGGGCGTACGCCAAAAACATTCAGTACTTC
J gene: TRBJ2-2; clone size: NA; V gene: TRBV27; D gene: NA; CDR3 protein: CASSYRTENTGELFF; CDR3 DNA: TGTGCCAGCAGTTATCGGACAGAAAACACCGGGGAGCTGTTTTTT
J gene: TRBJ2-5; clone size: NA; V gene: TRBV28; D gene: NA; CDR3 protein: CASSPTGLQTQYF; CDR3 DNA: TGTGCCAGCAGTCCCACAGGGCTACAGACCCAGTACTTC
J gene: TRBJ1-2; clone size: NA; V gene: TRBV19; D gene: NA; CDR3 protein: CASSIPRGRQARTNYGYTF; CDR3 DNA: TGTGCCAGTAGTATACCGCGAGGCCGACAGGCACGGACGAACTATGGCTACACCTTC